These 27 T cell receptor beta chains were sequenced from one sample in a study of blood T cells in healthy people across ages. Next came a second PCR, run for roughly 7 to 12 cycles, which used a sample-barcoded 5' primer along with a J-beta primer mix. TCRdb redid the calling of the 5' RACE reads with MiXCR, one entry per CDR3 protein. The repertoire has about 760,000 distinct CDR3 sequences, about 25% of them found once; the top ten carry under 10%. These data were also reused for a study on T cells of mothers and their children.

The material sequenced was blood. The origin of the receptors is a boy aged 5-17 years in good health.

The gene calls are TRBV6-6 and TRBJ2-1, with D perhaps TRBD1 or TRBD2 (6 bases each). The J call may not be correct, given that the DNA end is closer to TRBJ2-7. The CDR3 is 14 amino acids. Germline CDR1 and CDR2: MNHNY and SVGAGI (reference sequence). Here the CDR3 DNA reads TGTGCCAGCAGTTACGTTCTGGGGGCGGGGGAGCAGTACTTC. Its translation: CASSYVLGAGEQYF.

As regards this clonotype: An end of the junction differs from the germline gene, which may be a read error. This sequence joins TRBV5-1 and TRBJ2-5; the match to TRBD2 covers 12 bases. This CDR3 is built from 16 residues. The germline V gene encodes CDR1 SGHRS and CDR2 YFSETQ. The CDR3 loop reads CASSPSGGAMHNEQLF. Written as DNA, the CDR3 is TGCGCCAGCAGCCCTAGCGGGGGGGCAATGCACAATGAGCAGCTCTTC.

CDR3: CALESANVLTF. CDR3 nucleotide sequence: TGTGCCCTGGAGTCGGCCAACGTCCTGACTTTC. The chain joins TRBV7-9 to TRBJ2-6; the D is unclear. V was clipped by 11 bases and J by 6 bases, with 8 bases between them. Germline CDR1 SEHNR, CDR2 FQNEAQ (reference sequence). There are 11 residues in the CDR3.

The CDR3 here is CASSQATGTGGIETQYF. The CDR3 DNA sequence: TGCGCCAGCAGCCAAGCGACCGGGACAGGGGGTATAGAGACCCAGTACTTC. V is TRBV4-1 and J is TRBJ2-5; 11 bases match TRBD1. In germline, CDR1 is MGHRA, CDR2 YSYEKL. With V trimmed by 1 base and J by 4 bases, 8 bases remained unmatched. This CDR3 has 17 amino acids.

This clonotype appeared a few times. The chain combines TRBV5-6 with TRBJ2-3, with D unresolved. Germline assignment: CDR1 SGHDT and CDR2 YYEEEE. V lost 6 bases to trimming and J lost 1 base, with 12 bases between them. The CDR3 consists of 14 residues. CDR3 in DNA: TGTGCCAGCACCTTAATACGCGGCACAGATACGCAGTATTTT. Translating it yields CASTLIRGTDTQYF.

The chain is built from TRBV11-2 and TRBJ2-5, with 7 bases fitting TRBD1. The CDR3 consists of 20 residues. CDR1 SGHAT and CDR2 FQNNGV come from the germline V gene. Trimming cost V 3 bases and J 10 bases; bases outside gene matches: 29. CDR3 sequence (DNA): TGTGCCAGCAGCTTTTACCGCACTGGTTTTTCAGACAGGGTAATACAGATCCAGTACTTC. Translation: CASSFYRTGFSDRVIQIQYF.

The V and J genes are TRBV20-1 and TRBJ2-4; 8 bases are a match to TRBD2. The CDR3 is 14 residues long. From germline, CDR1 is DFQATT and CDR2 SNEGSKA (reference sequence). V trimming: 6 bases; J trimming: 4 bases; junction bases outside the gene matches: 8. The chain's CDR3 is CSADGGANKNIQYF. The CDR3 DNA follows: TGCAGTGCCGACGGGGGGGCCAATAAAAACATTCAGTACTTC.

The chain is built from TRBV4-2 and TRBJ2-1; TRBD1 or TRBD2 may be the D gene (5 bases each). Germline V gene data show CDR1 as LGHNA and CDR2 as YNFKEQ. The CDR3 is 15 amino acids. Between the trimmed V and J ends, which lost 3 bases and 7 bases, there was a span of 16 bases. CDR3 loop: CASSQGTGTRNEQFF. The CDR3 DNA follows: TGTGCCAGCAGCCAGGGAACCGGGACGAGAAATGAGCAGTTCTTC.

Ten or more counts support this clonotype. This rearrangement joins TRBV3-1 to TRBJ2-1, with a weak D call TRBD2 (5 bases). This CDR3 comprises 15 residues. V gave up 0 bases and J gave up 3 bases, with 9 bases separating them. Germline V CDR1 and CDR2: LGHDT, YNNKEL (reference sequence). DNA for the CDR3: TGTGCCAGCAGCCAAGACGGAGGAGACTACAATGAGCAGTTCTTC. Translated: CASSQDGGDYNEQFF.

The chain is built from TRBV7-8 and TRBJ2-7; D perhaps matches TRBD2 (6 bases). The CDR3 runs to 14 residues. V was trimmed by 1 base and J by 4 bases, leaving 11 bases between them. Germline lookup yields CDR1 SGHVS and CDR2 FQNEAQ. The chain's CDR3 is CASSLVGGNYEQYF. The CDR3 DNA sequence: TGTGCCAGCAGCTTAGTTGGCGGGAATTACGAGCAGTACTTC.

The J gene is TRBJ1-3, the V gene TRBV12-3 or TRBV12-4; no definite D call. The CDR3 runs 16 residues. V was pared by 1 base and J by 0 bases, with 10 bases between. The CDR3 loop reads CASSLVQALSGNTIYF. Here the CDR3 DNA reads TGTGCCAGCAGTTTAGTGCAGGCCCTCTCTGGAAACACCATATATTTT.

This clonotype appeared a single time. V and J are TRBV6-5 and TRBJ1-3; possible D gene TRBD1, 6 bases. The CDR3 runs 13 residues. Germline values: CDR1 MNHEY, CDR2 SVGAGI. Trimming removed 8 bases at V and 4 bases at J, with 12 bases between. Here the CDR3 DNA reads TGTGCCAGCGCTCGGGGGCGCGGAAACACCATATATTTT. It translates to CASARGRGNTIYF.

In this sample, this clonotype turned up a few times. This rearrangement joins TRBV6-5 to TRBJ2-7; D may correspond to TRBD1 or TRBD2 (5 bases each). Germline CDR1 and CDR2: MNHEY and SVGAGI. The CDR3 is made up of 14 amino acids. V lost 8 bases and J lost 2, with 16 bases in between. CDR3 amino acids: CASGSGRMTYEQYF. The CDR3 DNA is TGTGCCAGCGGTTCGGGACGGATGACCTACGAGCAGTACTTC.

This clonotype was picked up a small number of times. This chain connects TRBV18 to TRBJ2-3; no definite D call. This CDR3 comprises 11 residues. V lost 2 bases to trimming and J lost 9 bases, with 6 bases between them. The V gene's germline CDR1 is KGHSH and CDR2 LQKENI. The CDR3 DNA follows: TGTGCCAGCTCACCAGAGCAGACGCAGTATTTT. Protein product: CASSPEQTQYF. The full variable domain, rest sourced from reference TRBV18 and TRBJ2-3, is NAGVMQNPRHLVRRRGQEARLRCSPMKGHSHVYWYRQLPEEGLKFMVYLQKENIIDESGMPKERFSAEFPKEGPSILRIQQVVRGDSAAYFCASSPEQTQYFGPGTRLTVL.

This clonotype came up many times. The CDR3 sequence: CSVVTGDSYEQYF. CDR3 sequence (DNA): TGCAGCGTTGTTACTGGGGACTCCTACGAGCAGTACTTC. V is TRBV29-1 and J is TRBJ2-7; D is undetermined. V lost 4 bases and J 0 bases, leaving 10 bases between the germline ends. CDR3 length: 13 residues. CDR1 is SQVTM, CDR2 ANQGSEA, per germline.

This chain joins TRBV2 and TRBJ2-6, with D unclear. V shed 6 bases and J shed 0 bases, with 6 bases lying between them. CDR3 size: 14 residues. CDR1 and CDR2 from the germline V gene are SNHLY and FYNNEI. CDR3 DNA sequence: TGTGCCAGCAGGAGAGACTCTGGGGCCAACGTCCTGACTTTC. The encoded protein is CASRRDSGANVLTF.

The V gene is TRBV2, the J gene TRBJ1-5, with D uncertain. This CDR3 region has 11 residues. V lost 7 bases to trimming and J lost 9 bases, with 10 bases between them. The V gene's germline CDR1 is SNHLY and CDR2 FYNNEI. The CDR3 loop is CASTQAGPQHF. CDR3 in DNA: TGTGCCAGCACCCAAGCTGGGCCCCAGCATTTT.

This chain joins TRBV29-1 and TRBJ2-7; no firm D call. CDR3 length: 13 residues. Germline CDR1 reads SQVTM; CDR2 reads ANQGSEA. Trimming pared 4 bases from V and 1 base from J, leaving 11 bases between. CDR3 sequence (DNA): TGCAGCGTTGCTGAGACGGCATCCTACGAGCAGTACTTC. It codes for CSVAETASYEQYF.

This rearrangement joins TRBV9 to TRBJ1-2; 7 nucleotides align to TRBD1. The CDR3 runs to 13 residues. Germline assignment: CDR1 SGDLS and CDR2 YYNGEE. V lost 0 bases to trimming and J lost 8 bases; unmatched junction nucleotides: 4. CDR3 sequence (DNA): TGTGCCAGCAGCGTAGCTTCAGGGGGAGGCTACACCTTC. This encodes CASSVASGGGYTF.

This chain links TRBV28 with TRBJ1-5; 7 nucleotides line up with TRBD1. This CDR3 spans 15 amino acids. Losses at the gene ends were 4 bases for V and 0 bases for J; bases not matched to a gene: 3. The germline V gene has CDR1 MDHEN and CDR2 SYDVKM. CDR3 in amino acids: CASSSRGPSNQPQHF. In DNA form, the CDR3 reads TGTGCCAGCAGTTCAAGGGGGCCTAGCAATCAGCCCCAGCATTTT.

The V and J genes are TRBV12-3 or TRBV12-4 and TRBJ2-4; 11 bases agree with TRBD1. The CDR3 sequence is 16 residues long. V was pared by 5 bases and J by 9 bases, with 12 bases of the junction left unmatched. CDR3 in DNA: TGTGCCAGCAGTCCCATCCCCGGGACAGGGGGGATCATTCAGTACTTC. This encodes CASSPIPGTGGIIQYF.

This clonotype appeared a few times. The J gene is TRBJ2-5, the V gene TRBV28; perhaps TRBD1 as D (5 bases). Gene TRBJ2-7 matches the end of the DNA better, so the J call may be wrong. The V gene's germline CDR1 is MDHEN and CDR2 SYDVKM. CDR3 length: 16 residues. In nucleotides, the CDR3 is TGTGCCAGCAGTCAGACGACAGTTTCCCCATCCTACGAGCAGTACTTC. It encodes CASSQTTVSPSYEQYF.

The V call is TRBV25-1, the J call TRBJ1-1, with a tentative D call TRBD1 (5 bases). The CDR3 spans 14 residues. V lost 1 base to trimming and J lost 1 base, with 7 bases between them. The germline CDR1 and CDR2 sequences are MGHDK and SYGVNS. The CDR3 spells CASSESGPNTEAFF. The DNA for the CDR3 is TGTGCCAGCAGTGAATCAGGGCCGAACACTGAAGCTTTCTTT.

The chain has TRBV11-2 and TRBJ2-2; 7 bases fit TRBD2. Unmatched junction bases numbered 8, after V lost 1 base and J lost 3 bases. The germline gives CDR1 SGHAT, CDR2 FQNNGV. This CDR3 has 17 residues. This chain's CDR3 is CASSLGGWTRDTGELFF. The CDR3 coding sequence is TGTGCCAGCAGCTTAGGGGGCTGGACTAGGGACACCGGGGAGCTGTTTTTT. The full variable domain, in which reference TRBV11-2 and TRBJ2-2 provide the parts outside the CDR3, is EAGVAQSPRYKIIEKRQSVAFWCNPISGHATLYWYQQILGQGPKLLIQFQNNGVVDDSQLPKDRFSAERLKGVDSTLKIQPAKLEDSAVYLCASSLGGWTRDTGELFFGEGSRLTVL.

The sample holds one count of this clonotype. J is TRBJ2-7 and V is TRBV6-2 or TRBV6-3, with D perhaps matching TRBD1 (6 bases). Trimming pared 2 bases from V and 3 bases from J, leaving 17 bases between. In germline, CDR1 is MNHEY, CDR2 SVGEGT. This CDR3 has 16 residues. CDR3 sequence reads: CASSYPPADSLYEQYF. In DNA, the CDR3 is TGTGCCAGCAGTTACCCCCCCGCGGACAGCCTCTACGAGCAGTACTTC.

This clonotype was seen a few times. This chain connects TRBV6-2 or TRBV6-3 to TRBJ2-7; D remains unclear. From germline, CDR1 is MNHEY and CDR2 SVGEGT. The CDR3 has 15 residues. V shed 0 bases and J shed 3 bases, with 12 bases lying between them. The DNA for the CDR3 is TGTGCCAGCAGTTACTCGAATCCCCAAGGCTACGAGCAGTACTTC. It specifies CASSYSNPQGYEQYF.

This clonotype occurred a few times. The chain carries TRBV4-1 and TRBJ2-1, with D perhaps TRBD2 (6 bases). Between the trimmed V and J ends, which lost 1 base and 0 bases, there was a span of 7 bases. The germline CDR1 and CDR2 sequences are MGHRA and YSYEKL. CDR3 length: 15 amino acids. CDR3 in amino acids: CASSQADYSYNEQFF. The CDR3 region has the DNA TGCGCCAGCAGCCAAGCGGACTACTCCTACAATGAGCAGTTCTTC.